The source of this T cell receptor (beta chain) is a study of OX40 agonist ivuxolimab in advanced cancers. On the study more broadly: Among those treated, three patients had partial responses, one with hepatocellular carcinoma and two with cutaneous melanoma. Study findings and constraints: In CD8+ T cells, expanded clones were on average more numerous than in CD4+. At 0.1 to 3.0 mg/kg and by week 6, CD4+ and CD8+ T cells in the blood had expanded clonally.

Comment on this clone: The target antigen is unknown.

Clones were read by immunoSEQ multiplex PCR, and TCRdb kept only the in-frame ones, dropping some. The data contain 73,000 or so clones, 75% to 90% of them singletons. Germline V lookup: CDR1 MDHEN, CDR2 SYDVKM. Trimming pared 5 bases from V and 6 bases from J, leaving 10 bases between. The CDR3 is 12 amino acids. The receptor comes from an adult with an advanced solid tumor such as melanoma, head and neck, liver or kidney cancer. The sequences come from CD4+ or CD8+ T cells sorted from blood, collected in a trial of the OX40 agonist ivuxolimab. The genes are TRBV28 and TRBJ1-2; no clear D. The DNA of the CDR3 is TGTGCCAGCAGTCCCGATGGGCATGGCTACACCTTC. It encodes CASSPDGHGYTF.